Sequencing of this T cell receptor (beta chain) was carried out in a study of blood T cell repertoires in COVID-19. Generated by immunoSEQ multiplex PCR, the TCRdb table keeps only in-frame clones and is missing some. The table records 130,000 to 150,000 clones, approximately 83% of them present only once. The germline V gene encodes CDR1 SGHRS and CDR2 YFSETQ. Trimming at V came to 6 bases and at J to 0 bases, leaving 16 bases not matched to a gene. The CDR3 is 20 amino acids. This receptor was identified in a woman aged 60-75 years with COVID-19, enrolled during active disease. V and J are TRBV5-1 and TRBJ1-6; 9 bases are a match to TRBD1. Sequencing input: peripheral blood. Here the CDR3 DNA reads TGCGCCAGCACCCGATGGACAGGGGACCTCCTGAGCTCCTATAATTCACCCCTCCACTTT. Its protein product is CASTRWTGDLLSSYNSPLHF.